Below are 17 T cell receptor beta chains sequenced from a single sample in a study of T cells in tumors after PD-1 blockade. The method was immunoSEQ multiplex PCR; TCRdb's version includes in-frame clones alone and lacks a portion of them. The top ten hold approximately 15% of the sample, which has 45,000 to 60,000 clones, roughly 79% seen once. The input for sequencing was PBMCs, taken before anti-PD-1 treatment. These receptors all stem from a human donor with basal cell carcinoma.

This clone appeared a few times. This rearrangement joins TRBV3-1 (or the pseudogene TRBV3-2) to TRBJ1-3; D is ambiguous. The V end was cut by 4 bases, the J end by 1 base, with 5 bases between. This CDR3 is built from 13 residues. The germline gives CDR1 LGHDT, CDR2 YNNKEL (reference sequence). Here the CDR3 DNA reads TGTGCCAGCAGCCTCGAGTCTGGAAACACCATATATTTT. As protein: CASSLESGNTIYF.

The chain joins TRBV15 to TRBJ1-4; D possibly corresponds to TRBD1 (5 bases). The ends were cut back, 5 bases at V and 7 bases at J, with 11 bases in the middle. Germline CDR1 and CDR2: LNHNV and YYDKDF (reference sequence). The CDR3 sequence is 13 residues long. As DNA, the CDR3 is TGTGCCACCAGCGGGGGGAAAACTGAAAAACTGTTTTTT. Protein: CATSGGKTEKLFF.

The chain couples TRBV6-5 to TRBJ1-5; D may be TRBD1 (5 bases). Trimming removed 5 bases from V and 4 bases from J, with 12 bases in between. Germline V CDR1 and CDR2: MNHEY, SVGAGI. The CDR3 consists of 14 residues. The CDR3 region is CASSPGRQNQPQHF. CDR3 nucleotides: TGTGCCAGCAGTCCGGGACGGCAAAATCAGCCCCAGCATTTT.

The chain is built from TRBV28 and TRBJ2-7; a weak D match, TRBD1 (6 bases). The CDR3 loop spans 15 amino acids. Germline V lookup: CDR1 MDHEN, CDR2 SYDVKM. V was shortened by 6 bases and J by 3 bases, with 18 bases between the two germline ends. The CDR3 protein is CASSPPGTSNYEQYF. CDR3 coding DNA: TGTGCCAGCAGCCCCCCCGGGACAAGCAACTACGAGCAGTACTTC.

The genes are TRBV5-1 and TRBJ2-5; a weak D match, TRBD1 (7 bases). Germline V CDR1 and CDR2: SGHRS, YFSETQ. Deletions cut 6 bases from V and 5 bases from J, with 14 bases between. The CDR3 has 13 amino acids. In DNA form, the CDR3 reads TGCGCCAGCACCCCAGGGGGGCGGGAGACCCAGTACTTC. Its translation: CASTPGGRETQYF.

This chain connects TRBV19 to TRBJ1-3, with TRBD1 matching over 7 bases. Looked up from germline, CDR1 is LNHDA and CDR2 is SQIVND (reference sequence). The V and J ends lost 7 bases and 5 bases, in that order; junction bases with no gene match: 5. The CDR3 length is 13 residues. The CDR3 sequence: CASTPTGRNTIYF. The CDR3 DNA sequence: TGTGCCAGTACCCCGACAGGGAGAAACACCATATATTTT.

This chain connects TRBV30 to TRBJ1-1; D unresolved. Germline V gives CDR1 GTSNPN, CDR2 SVGIG (reference sequence). V lost 3 bases and J 3 bases, leaving 14 bases between the germline ends. This CDR3 spans 14 amino acids. Here the CDR3 reads CAWSAASRYTEAFF. Written as DNA, the CDR3 is TGTGCCTGGAGCGCAGCGAGTCGGTACACTGAAGCTTTCTTT.

This clone was detected only once. The chain has TRBV5-1 and TRBJ2-2; D might be TRBD1 (6 bases). Germline CDR1 and CDR2: SGHRS and YFSETQ. Deletions cut 3 bases from V and 0 bases from J, with 12 bases between. The CDR3 runs to 16 residues. CDR3 in DNA: TGCGCCAGCAGCTCAACCGGGACAACGAACACCGGGGAGCTGTTTTTT. Amino acid sequence: CASSSTGTTNTGELFF.

The chain combines TRBV10-2 with TRBJ2-4; D is perhaps TRBD1 (6 bases). V shed 10 bases and J shed 1 base, with 20 bases lying between them. The CDR3 contains 16 residues. Looked up from germline, CDR1 is WSHSY and CDR2 is SAAADI. The CDR3: CATWGPTGQAKNIQYF. DNA for the CDR3: TGCGCCACCTGGGGGCCAACAGGGCAGGCCAAAAACATTCAGTACTTC.

The rearrangement joins TRBV18 to TRBJ1-6; TRBD1 is a possible D gene (5 bases). With 3 bases removed from V and 10 bases from J, the gap between germline ends came to 13 bases. The CDR3 loop spans 14 amino acids. Germline V lookup: CDR1 KGHSH, CDR2 LQKENI. This CDR3 reads CASSPGRDGSPLHF. The CDR3 nucleotides read TGTGCCAGCTCACCTGGCAGGGACGGGTCACCCCTCCACTTT.

The V call is TRBV5-1, the J call TRBJ2-2; D remains ambiguous. This CDR3 has 13 residues. Trimming left V 0 bases short and J 3 bases short, with 3 bases between. CDR1 is SGHRS, CDR2 YFSETQ, per germline. CDR3 loop: CASSLDYTGELFF. The CDR3 DNA is TGCGCCAGCAGCTTGGACTACACCGGGGAGCTGTTTTTT.

This clone is a singleton in its sample. V usage is TRBV24-1 and J usage is TRBJ2-7; 7 bases agree with TRBD1. Germline trimming cut 4 bases from V and 5 bases from J; bases unmatched to any gene: 4. The CDR3 sequence is 13 residues long. Germline loops: CDR1 KGHDR, CDR2 SFDVKD. The CDR3 bases are TGTGCCACCAGTGACCTAGGGGGCCACGAGCAGTACTTC. Its translation is CATSDLGGHEQYF.

This clone was detected only a few times. CDR3 amino acids: CASSLVVGSNTEAFF. The CDR3 DNA sequence: TGCGCCAGCAGCTTGGTCGTAGGCAGCAACACTGAAGCTTTCTTT. The chain links TRBV5-1 to TRBJ1-1; D remains ambiguous. Germline V gene sequence: CDR1 SGHRS, CDR2 YFSETQ. Trimming cost V 0 bases and J 2 bases, with 11 bases left between them. The CDR3 consists of 15 residues.

The chain joins TRBV7-3 to TRBJ2-3; TRBD2 matches 8 bases. Germline V gene lookup returns CDR1 SGHTA and CDR2 FQGTGA. CDR3 length: 17 residues. V lost 0 bases, J lost 4 bases, and 9 bases stayed unmatched. The CDR3 sequence is CASSLTVRGAGSDTQYF. DNA of the CDR3: TGTGCCAGCAGCTTAACGGTGCGGGGGGCTGGCTCAGATACGCAGTATTTT. The full variable domain, rest sourced from reference TRBV7-3 and TRBJ2-3, is GAGVSQTPSNKVTEKGKYVELRCDPISGHTALYWYRQSLGQGPEFLIYFQGTGAADDSGLPNDRFFAVRPEGSVSTLKIQRTERGDSAVYLCASSLTVRGAGSDTQYFGPGTRLTVL.

The sample holds many counts of this clone. The chain links TRBV7-6 to TRBJ1-2, with a weak D call TRBD1 (5 bases). CDR1 is SGHVS and CDR2 is FNYEAQ in the germline V gene. Between the trimmed V and J ends, which lost 1 base and 8 bases, there was a span of 20 bases. The CDR3 contains 16 residues. In nucleotides, the CDR3 is TGTGCCAGCAGCTTAGGCTTGGGGCAGGGTACTTACGGCTACACCTTC. Translated, it gives CASSLGLGQGTYGYTF.

The chain joins TRBV6-1 to TRBJ2-4; TRBD1 agrees at 8 bases. J was trimmed by 0 bases and V by 1 base; bases with no gene match: 8. The CDR3 is 18 residues long. Germline assignment: CDR1 MNHNS and CDR2 SASEGT. The CDR3 protein is CASSEGPGQGLAKNIQYF. DNA of the CDR3: TGTGCCAGCAGTGAAGGCCCCGGACAGGGCCTAGCCAAAAACATTCAGTACTTC.

The gene calls are TRBV19 and TRBJ2-3; 7 nucleotides align to TRBD2. J was trimmed by 3 bases and V by 7 bases; bases with no gene match: 7. The CDR3 is 14 amino acids. Germline lookup yields CDR1 LNHDA and CDR2 SQIVND (reference sequence). CDR3 protein: CASKREAGTDTQYF. The CDR3 nucleotides read TGTGCCAGTAAAAGGGAAGCGGGGACAGATACGCAGTATTTT.